This T cell receptor beta chain was identified during a study of T-cell memory formation after mild COVID-19. Study information: Clusters of TCRs were largely donor specific.

TCRdb passed the 5' RACE reads through MiXCR, listing each CDR3 protein once. This sample has about 150,000 distinct CDR3 sequences; more than 12% occur once, and the top ten carry roughly an eighth. Sequencing used PBMCs or a T cell subset sorted from them (not recorded which). The TCR originated in an adult woman who had mild COVID-19 (a few samples of this study predate the infection). Cell type and time point are not known.

The CDR3 is CASSPAGTVRRHF. The CDR3, as DNA: TGTGCCAGCTCACCAGCGGGGACGGTCCGAAGGCATTTT. The rearrangement joins TRBV18 to TRBJ1-5; D is possibly TRBD1 (5 bases). Germline lookup yields CDR1 KGHSH and CDR2 LQKENI. Trimming took off 2 bases at V and 15 bases at J, with 17 bases between the two ends. The CDR3 has 13 amino acids.